These T cell receptor beta chains were read from a single sample in a study of a mutant IDH1 vaccine in newly diagnosed glioma. No antigen has been identified for these receptors. Some clones are missing from TCRdb's copy, which holds only in-frame ones; the method was immunoSEQ multiplex PCR. The sample includes 73,000 or so clones, roughly 84% of them seen just once. Here the sequenced sample was PBMCs, taken from a glioma patient whose treatment included an IDH1 peptide vaccine. These receptors all come from a man between 18 and 35 years old with glioma. The CDR3 runs from the conserved cysteine through the conserved F or W. The D gene is left open where the match is weak. Clone size is shown for a subset of rows, as once, few, many or a class of expanded clone.

size	D	J	V	DNA	CDR3
NA	NA	TRBJ1-2	TRBV4-2	TGTGCCAGCAGCCAAGAAAAGGGGGGAAGAGGGGGCTACACCTTC	CASSQEKGGRGGYTF
NA	NA	TRBJ1-2	TRBV4-3	TGCGCCAGCAGCCAAGATTTTGTAGGACGGAGAATACTTACCTATGGCTACACCTTC	CASSQDFVGRRILTYGYTF
NA	NA	TRBJ1-2	TRBV11-2	TGTGCCAGCAGCCCGGCCCCGCCCCGGGAATCCTATGGCTACACCTTC	CASSPAPPRESYGYTF
NA	NA	TRBJ1-6	TRBV5-1	TGCGCCAGCAGCTCCAGAGTGGCAGGGGATAGCTCCTATAATTCACCCCTCCACTTT	CASSSRVAGDSSYNSPLHF
NA	TRBD1	TRBJ2-3	TRBV23-1	TGCGCCAGCAGTCAACCGGGACAGGGGGTTGGGTATTTT	CASSQPGQGVGYF
NA	NA	TRBJ1-1	TRBV14	TGTGCCAGCAGCCAATCGAGGAGGGAAAACATTCACATGAACACTGAAGCTTTCTTT	CASSQSRRENIHMNTEAFF
once	NA	TRBJ1-4	TRBV15	TGTGCCACCAGCGATCCTCGGGGGGTAATGTTTGAAAAACTGTTTTTT	CATSDPRGVMFEKLFF
NA	NA	TRBJ2-5	TRBV6-1	TGTGCCAGCAGTGAAGCGCCGGCGGAGTGGGAGACCCAGTACTTC	CASSEAPAEWETQYF
NA	TRBD1	TRBJ1-1	TRBV29-1	TGCAGCGTTGCGAGTAGGACAGGGGGGTACACTGAAGCTTTCTTT	CSVASRTGGYTEAFF
NA	NA	TRBJ1-2	TRBV11-2	TGTGCCAGCAGCCCCGCAGACAGGTTTTTCAATGGCTACACCTTC	CASSPADRFFNGYTF
once	NA	TRBJ2-1	TRBV5-4	TGTGCCAGCAGCTTGGACACTGAGCGAGGGAGGCAGTTCTTC	CASSLDTERGRQFF
once	NA	TRBJ1-1	TRBV4-3	TGCGCCAGCAGCAAAGGGGTGGGTTTGAACACTGAAGCTTTCTTT	CASSKGVGLNTEAFF
NA	TRBD1	TRBJ2-6	TRBV9	TGTGCCAGTACCGGGACAGCAGGCTCTGGGGCCAACGTCCTGACTTTC	CASTGTAGSGANVLTF
NA	NA	TRBJ2-7	TRBV11-2	TGTGCCAGCAGCTTAGAAACATGGGGCTACGAGCAGTACTTC	CASSLETWGYEQYF
NA	TRBD2	TRBJ2-3	TRBV6-5	TGTGCCAGGGGACTAGCGGGAGGGCCTTTT	CARGLAGGPF
once	NA	TRBJ2-2	TRBV7-8	TGTGCCAGCAGCATCCCCGGGACGGCAACCTCTACCGGGGAGCTGTTTTTT	CASSIPGTATSTGELFF
NA	TRBD1	TRBJ2-1	TRBV30	TGTGCCTGGAAATCAGGGGGCAGTGAGCAGTTCTTC	CAWKSGGSEQFF
NA	NA	TRBJ1-1	TRBV5-1	TGCGCCAGTGGACCCGGGACACCTCATTCAGGAGCTGAAGCTTTCTTT	CASGPGTPHSGAEAFF
few	NA	TRBJ1-1	TRBV9	TGTGCCAGCAGCGTAGAGGGATCGAACACTGAAGCTTTCTTT	CASSVEGSNTEAFF
NA	TRBD1	TRBJ2-7	TRBV10-3	TGTGCCATCAGTGATACAGGGGACCCCTACGAGCAGTACTTC	CAISDTGDPYEQYF
NA	NA	TRBJ2-3	TRBV14	TGTGCCAGCAGCCAAGCTGGGGTTGGCGGGGCAGATACGCAGTATTTT	CASSQAGVGGADTQYF
NA	NA	TRBJ1-1	TRBV7-2	TGTGCCAGCAGCCGTCGGGAGGGTAAAAACACTGAAGCTTTCTTT	CASSRREGKNTEAFF
NA	NA	TRBJ1-2	TRBV6-5	TGTGCCAGCAGTTACCTGACAGCTGCCTATGGCTACACCTTC	CASSYLTAAYGYTF
few	NA	TRBJ1-2	TRBV2	TGTGCCAGCAGTGAAAGGCAGGCGTATGGCTACACCTTC	CASSERQAYGYTF
once	TRBD1	TRBJ2-2	TRBV7-9	TGTGCCAGCAGCTCCCCTCAGGGGGCGATTCTATCGAACACCGGGGAGCTGTTTTTT	CASSSPQGAILSNTGELFF
NA	NA	TRBJ1-2	TRBV6-5	TGTGCCAGCAGTTCTGGACGGTTAGGATATGGCTACACCTTC	CASSSGRLGYGYTF
NA	TRBD1	TRBJ1-4	TRBV28	TGTGCCAGCAGTTCCTTCCCGGGACAGACCCATAATGAAAAACTGTTTTTT	CASSSFPGQTHNEKLFF
NA	TRBD1	TRBJ2-7	TRBV4-3	TGCGCCAGCAGCCAAGCTCGGGACAGGGGCTACGAGCAGTACTTC	CASSQARDRGYEQYF
NA	NA	TRBJ2-7	TRBV4-1	TGCGCCAGCAGCCAAGCAATCCTAAGGGACACAACCTACGAGCAGTACTTC	CASSQAILRDTTYEQYF
NA	TRBD2	TRBJ2-3	TRBV4-2	TGTGCCAGCAGCTCAGTGGGGGGGGGAGATACGCAGTATTTT	CASSSVGGGDTQYF
NA	NA	TRBJ2-5	TRBV5-4	TGTGCCAGCAGCTTGGGAGGCTTGAGGGGCAGGGAGACCCAGTACTTC	CASSLGGLRGRETQYF
NA	NA	TRBJ1-4	TRBV27	TGTGCCAGCAGGACTTGGGGGGGTAATGAAAAACTGTTTTTT	CASRTWGGNEKLFF
NA	NA	TRBJ1-2	TRBV5-1	TGCGCCAGCACCAAGGATGTGGCAAGGGGCGGCTACACCTTC	CASTKDVARGGYTF
NA	NA	TRBJ1-2	TRBV10-3	TGTGCCACCTGGTCGGGCGCGGGTTATGGCTACACCTTC	CATWSGAGYGYTF
once	TRBD1	TRBJ1-2	TRBV9	TGTGCCAGCAGCCCCCCTAGGGACAGGGGAGGTATCTATGGCTACACCTTC	CASSPPRDRGGIYGYTF
NA	NA	TRBJ2-2	TRBV7-8	TGTGCCAGCAGCTTATTAACGGGACTCGGGGAGCTGTTTTTT	CASSLLTGLGELFF
NA	NA	TRBJ2-7	TRBV4-3	TGCGCCAGCAGCCAAGATCAGGACTACGAGCAGTACTTC	CASSQDQDYEQYF
NA	NA	TRBJ1-2	TRBV2	TGTGCCAGCAGTGAAGTCGGCAGCGAGGGTGGCTACACCTTC	CASSEVGSEGGYTF
NA	NA	TRBJ1-4	TRBV5-4	TGTGCCAGCAGCCCTTTGACAGAAGGAAAACTGTTTTTT	CASSPLTEGKLFF
NA	NA	TRBJ1-1	TRBV29-1	TGCAGCGTTGCTAATGCGGGGGGCGGGACTGAAGCTTTCTTT	CSVANAGGGTEAFF
once	NA	TRBJ2-1	TRBV7-2	TGTGCCAGCACCACCCCGCGGGACTACAATGAGCAGTTCTTC	CASTTPRDYNEQFF